The present TCR beta chain was sequenced within a study of shared clonotypes between healthy human individuals. The CDR3 runs 14 residues. Unmatched junction bases numbered 4, after V lost 5 bases and J lost 5 bases. Germline CDR1 and CDR2: LNHDA and SQIVND (reference sequence). Deep-level assay runs were performed. Genomic DNA (from each subset) was split evenly across several immunoSEQ plates. Some clones are missing from TCRdb's copy, which holds only in-frame ones; the method was immunoSEQ multiplex PCR. The sample lists about 480,000 clones; 79% were seen once. Source material: PBMCs. The sequence derives from a woman in her 40s in good health. Some clones in this sample may be carry-over from other donors' samples. The V and J genes are TRBV19 and TRBJ1-5, with 9 bases matching TRBD1. The CDR3 DNA reads TGTGCCAGTAGTCTCCGGGACAGGGATCAGCCCCAGCATTTT. Its protein product is CASSLRDRDQPQHF.